These T cell receptor beta chains were read from a single sample in a study of shared T cell receptors in the human thymus. Profiled with immunoSEQ multiplex PCR; TCRdb holds only in-frame clones, not every one. In the table there are some 640,000 clones, about 87% of which are singletons. These same data were also listed under a study on human thymus T cells.

The source material was thymocytes. The receptors derive from a boy under three years old with a congenital heart defect. Each CDR3 is given with its conserved first and last residue. The D gene is left open where the match is weak. Some rows mark clone size as missing; the rest say once, few, many or name a class of expanded clone.

TRBV7-9	NA	TRBD1	TRBJ1-5	CASSRKGGKPQHF	TGTGCCAGCAGCCGGAAAGGGGGCAAGCCCCAGCATTTT
TRBV7-7	NA	TRBD2	TRBJ2-3	CASSLGPSGGSADTQYF	TGTGCTAGCAGCTTAGGACCCAGCGGGGGGAGTGCAGATACGCAGTATTTT
TRBV19	NA	TRBD1	TRBJ1-1	CASSIGPDRDATEAFF	TGTGCCAGTAGTATAGGCCCTGACAGGGATGCCACTGAAGCTTTCTTT
TRBV5-4	NA	NA	TRBJ1-3	CASSLDRSGTGNTIYF	TGTGCCAGCAGCTTGGACAGGAGTGGCACTGGAAACACCATATATTTT
TRBV5-6	few	NA	TRBJ1-2	CASSLRQARGYGYTF	TGTGCCAGCAGCCTCCGCCAGGCGCGGGGCTATGGCTACACCTTC
TRBV4-1	NA	TRBD2	TRBJ2-4	CASSQVNVTSATRRNIQYF	TGCGCCAGCAGCCAAGTTAACGTTACTAGCGCAACCCGACGAAACATTCAGTACTTC
TRBV28	NA	TRBD1	TRBJ2-7	CASSKDRGVYEQYF	TGTGCCAGCAGTAAGGACAGGGGGGTGTACGAGCAGTACTTC
TRBV5-6	NA	TRBD1	TRBJ2-5	CASSVGQGRRETQYF	TGTGCCAGCAGCGTCGGACAGGGTCGTCGAGAGACCCAGTACTTC
TRBV5-1	NA	TRBD1	TRBJ1-6	CASSLGQVDSPLHF	TGCGCCAGCAGCTTAGGACAGGTTGATTCACCCCTCCACTTT
TRBV7-9	NA	NA	TRBJ1-1	CASSLSFLGEDVAFF	TGTGCCAGCAGCTTATCTTTCCTCGGGGAGGACGTAGCTTTCTTT
TRBV7-9	NA	NA	TRBJ1-1	CASSLGLMRWTEAFF	TGTGCCAGCAGCTTAGGGCTCATGCGGTGGACTGAAGCTTTCTTT
TRBV4-1	NA	TRBD2	TRBJ2-3	CASSQEGKAGGRVVCADTQYF	TGCGCCAGCAGCCAAGAGGGGAAGGCGGGAGGGCGGGTCGTTTGTGCAGATACGCAGTATTTT
TRBV9	NA	TRBD2	TRBJ2-1	CASSGPGLAGVYNEQFF	TGTGCCAGCAGCGGTCCGGGACTAGCGGGGGTTTACAATGAGCAGTTCTTC
TRBV6-4	NA	NA	TRBJ2-1	CASSDSTAGNHNEQFF	TGTGCCAGCAGTGACTCGACCGCAGGGAACCACAATGAGCAGTTCTTC
TRBV4-3	NA	TRBD2	TRBJ2-3	CASSQTSGRGNTQYF	TGCGCCAGCAGCCAAACTAGCGGGAGGGGAAATACGCAGTATTTT
TRBV12-5	NA	TRBD1	TRBJ1-2	CASGTPGTGHYYGYTF	TGTGCTAGTGGTACCCCTGGGACAGGCCATTACTATGGCTACACCTTC
TRBV29-1	NA	NA	TRBJ1-2	CSVPQGAPGYQTETGGYTF	TGCAGCGTCCCCCAGGGAGCCCCTGGGTATCAGACCGAAACAGGGGGCTACACCTTC
TRBV15	NA	TRBD2	TRBJ2-7	CATSRDRPPTSGVYEQYF	TGTGCCACCAGCAGAGATCGCCCCCCTACTAGCGGGGTTTACGAGCAGTACTTC
TRBV4-1	NA	NA	TRBJ1-6	CASSPTGSGSPLHF	TGCGCCAGCAGCCCTACAGGGTCGGGATCACCCCTCCACTTT
TRBV7-6	NA	TRBD1	TRBJ1-5	CASSRPTEGDRLGNQPQHF	TGTGCCAGCAGCCGCCCCACCGAAGGGGACAGGTTGGGCAATCAGCCCCAGCATTTT
TRBV7-9	NA	NA	TRBJ1-4	CASSSPGLATNEKLFF	TGTGCCAGCAGCTCACCGGGACTGGCAACTAATGAAAAACTGTTTTTT
TRBV5-5	few	TRBD2	TRBJ2-7	CASSLVLSGRERASYEQYF	TGTGCCAGCAGCTTGGTGCTGAGTGGGAGGGAGCGAGCCTCCTACGAGCAGTACTTC
TRBV11-2	NA	TRBD2	TRBJ2-2	CASSLVAGGGTGELFF	TGTGCCAGCAGCTTAGTCGCGGGAGGGGGCACCGGGGAGCTGTTTTTT
TRBV6-6	few	NA	TRBJ1-5	CASSGRPQHF	TGTGCCAGCAGTGGGCGGCCCCAGCATTTT
TRBV5-6	NA	TRBD1	TRBJ1-2	CASSMTGSPVDGYTF	TGTGCCAGCAGCATGACAGGGAGTCCCGTGGATGGCTACACCTTC
TRBV27	once	NA	TRBJ1-6	CASSRDSLSSYNSPLHF	TGTGCCAGCAGCAGGGACTCCCTGAGCTCCTATAATTCACCCCTCCACTTT
TRBV30	NA	TRBD2	TRBJ2-4	CAWSVRRGGGNIQYF	TGTGCCTGGAGTGTCCGGCGGGGGGGCGGGAACATTCAGTACTTC
TRBV15	NA	TRBD1	TRBJ2-7	CATSRDGGQGFYEQYF	TGTGCCACCAGCAGAGATGGGGGACAGGGATTCTACGAGCAGTACTTC
TRBV27	NA	TRBD1	TRBJ2-7	CASSAWDRGLDEQYF	TGTGCCAGCAGTGCATGGGACAGGGGGCTGGACGAGCAGTACTTC
TRBV28	NA	TRBD2	TRBJ2-7	CASTPGLASGWLSYEQYF	TGTGCCAGCACACCGGGACTAGCGTCAGGTTGGCTCTCCTACGAGCAGTACTTC
TRBV5-8	few	TRBD1	TRBJ1-3	CASSLIQGYSGNTIYF	TGTGCCAGCAGCCTAATACAGGGGTACTCTGGAAACACCATATATTTT
TRBV10-2	NA	TRBD2	TRBJ2-4	CASTGGGRELAKNIQYF	TGCGCCAGCACGGGTGGCGGGAGGGAACTAGCCAAAAACATTCAGTACTTC
TRBV19	once	NA	TRBJ1-2	CASSIEATNYGYTF	TGTGCCAGTAGTATAGAGGCCACAAACTATGGCTACACCTTC
TRBV11-1	NA	NA	TRBJ2-7	CASSSPPPGLTYEQYF	TGTGCCAGCAGCTCCCCCCCGCCAGGGTTGACCTACGAGCAGTACTTC
TRBV6-5	NA	NA	TRBJ2-7	CASRGGPTRTYEQYF	TGTGCCAGCAGAGGGGGCCCGACTAGAACCTACGAGCAGTACTTC
TRBV12-5	NA	NA	TRBJ2-7	CASGSGSEQDEQYF	TGTGCTAGTGGTTCCGGGTCAGAACAGGACGAGCAGTACTTC
TRBV5-1	NA	NA	TRBJ2-3	CASKVRPGQGKSSGRAGSTDTQYF	TGCGCCAGCAAGGTCCGGCCGGGACAGGGTAAATCGAGCGGGAGGGCCGGGAGCACAGATACGCAGTATTTT